This is a list of T cell receptor beta chains from one sample in a study of cytomegalovirus exposure and HLA in healthy donors. Profiling relied on immunoSEQ multiplex PCR, and the TCRdb table lists in-frame clones only, not all of them. The repertoire consists of approximately 150,000 clones, with about 80% occurring once and the leading ten covering over 13%. Source material: PBMCs. The receptors stem from a woman between 40 and 50 years old in good health and CMV-seronegative. Both conserved end residues are part of each CDR3.

CDR3	V
CASSLTGGGTIYF	TRBV7-2
CASKQGENQPQHF	TRBV6-5
CSVAGGVTYEQYF	TRBV29-1
CASRSGGSYEQYF	TRBV6-1
CASSLGGSNQPQHF	TRBV28
CASSQDIVGEETQYF	TRBV4-3
CASSQAGTGFYGYTF	TRBV14
CASSQDRLAWEQYF	TRBV4-3
CSSRMTGDTQYF	TRBV7-9
CASSPHRDNYGYTF	TRBV7-8
CASSQDATLTGRALSGELFF	TRBV4-3
CASSLEPQAGDTEAFF	TRBV7-9
CASSIVREGQPQHF	TRBV19
CASSGGQGITEAFF	TRBV18
CASSLQGRGRAFF	TRBV28
CASSRSGQADYGYTF	TRBV5-1
CASSLGGGYNEQFF	TRBV7-6
CASSPEGYEQYF	TRBV7-8
CASSVASGCNQPQHF	TRBV25-1
CASSPSGRRGYGYTF	TRBV27
CASSSTQGVVKPQHF	TRBV28
CASSSSGANVLTF	TRBV6-5
CASSMVVRGTSYEQYF	TRBV28
CASSSGLAGGKEQFF	TRBV27
CASSQEETSGSGHTQYF	TRBV4-3
CASSQGAPSSYNEQFF	TRBV4-2
CASTFGAAGSSYEQYF	TRBV28
CASSLTGANIQYF	TRBV5-1
CAISESLNEQFF	TRBV10-3
CASSLYGATSGNTIYF	TRBV11-2
CASSSDSSGNTIYF	TRBV11-3
CASSLRTGNTGELFF	TRBV7-9
CASSYSDRGPLEQYF	TRBV6-5
CASSDPRGGSNTGELFF	TRBV6-1
CASSPMLSGANGLTF	TRBV5-6
CASSRPGGSRETQYF	TRBV28
CASSIQGETQYF	TRBV19
CASSSPIGGDEQFF	TRBV11-3
CASSLYRGTEAFF	TRBV27
CSVEGSGEGTYNEQFF	TRBV29-1
CASHPGGKDYEQYF	TRBV5-1
CASSQVAAAGGGKNSQYF	TRBV4-3
CASSLAQVTSAYNEQFF	TRBV4-2
CASTAGFGANVLTF	TRBV28
CASSLVWAGGKETQYF	TRBV7-2
CASSWDRSPAQPQHF	TRBV2